One T cell receptor beta chain is described in this entry. The V gene's germline CDR1 is SGDLS and CDR2 YYNGEE. V lost 3 bases and J 2 bases, leaving 19 bases between the germline ends. This CDR3 has 17 residues. The sample belongs to a study of blood T cell repertoires in COVID-19. About the study: Sample material is recorded as cDNA or gDNA derived from T cells, B-cell-depleted T cells, or PBMCs.

Authors' processing steps: Researchers report that nucleated cell counts were estimated from reference gene primer amplification. The data were produced by immunoSEQ multiplex PCR, yet TCRdb's version contains in-frame clones alone and is incomplete. Clone size and V and J calls were adopted from that table, with D and trimming inferred from the DNA. The sample records roughly 250,000 clones, 70% to 90% being singletons. The chain has TRBV9 and TRBJ2-3, with D tentatively TRBD2 (5 bases). This TCR derives from a middle-aged woman with acute or convalescent COVID-19. Sequenced sample: peripheral blood. CDR3 region: CASSARGSTAHTDTQYF. CDR3 nucleotides: TGTGCCAGCAGCGCTAGAGGGTCTACCGCGCACACAGATACGCAGTATTTT.